Sequencing of this TCR beta chain was carried out in a study of T cells after yellow fever vaccination. Germline V gene sequence: CDR1 LNHNV, CDR2 YYDKDF (reference sequence). The V end lost 8 bases, the J end lost 3 bases, and 26 bases lay between the germline ends. There are 17 residues in the CDR3. TCRdb analysed the 5' RACE reads with MiXCR anew, one entry per CDR3 protein. The sample has hundreds of thousands of distinct CDR3 sequences, about 3.5% seen once. The source was PBMCs, collected on the day of the yellow fever booster vaccination. V is TRBV15 and J is TRBJ2-7, with D perhaps matching TRBD1 (8 bases). This receptor was obtained from a young man who received the YFV17D yellow fever vaccine. CDR3: CATGRSRGLSGVYEQYF. CDR3 nucleotides: TGTGCCACCGGAAGGTCCAGGGGGCTGAGCGGGGTCTACGAGCAGTACTTC. Filled out from reference TRBV15 and TRBJ2-7, the complete variable domain reads DAMVIQNPRYQVTQFGKPVTLSCSQTLNHNVMYWYQQKSSQAPKLLFHYYDKDFNNEADTPDNFQSRRPNTSFCFLDIRSPGLGDTAMYLCATGRSRGLSGVYEQYFGPGTRLTVT.